These 27 T cell receptor beta chains were sequenced from one sample in a study of T cell responses to AZD1222 COVID-19 vaccine. Generated by immunoSEQ multiplex PCR, the TCRdb table keeps only in-frame clones and is missing some. This table holds about 150,000 clones, around 90% found once. This material consisted of peripheral blood, taken 28 days after the second AZD1222 dose. The receptors shown here come from an adult who received the AZD1222 COVID-19 vaccine.

The gene calls are TRBV7-9 and TRBJ1-1, with a weak D call TRBD1 (5 bases). Deletions cut 1 base from V and 6 bases from J, with 15 bases between. This CDR3 has 15 amino acids. Germline assignment: CDR1 SEHNR and CDR2 FQNEAQ (reference sequence). CDR3 DNA sequence: TGTGCCAGCAGCTTAGAGATAGGGGAGAGGGCTGAAGCTTTCTTT. This sequence encodes CASSLEIGERAEAFF.

In DNA, the CDR3 is TGTGCCAGCAGTTACTCGAGAGGAGGGGAGACCCAGTACTTC. It yields the protein CASSYSRGGETQYF. This chain links TRBV6-5 with TRBJ2-5; tentatively, D is TRBD2 (6 bases). Germline-derived CDR1 and CDR2 are MNHEY and SVGAGI. The V end was cut by 0 bases, the J end by 5 bases, with 10 bases between. The CDR3 covers 14 residues.

CDR3 region: CASSLVEGQGANTEAFF. CDR3 in DNA: TGTGCCAGCAGCTTAGTAGAGGGACAGGGGGCGAACACTGAAGCTTTCTTT. V and J are TRBV7-9 and TRBJ1-1; 12 bases align to TRBD1. The V segment lost 1 base and the J segment 1 base; nucleotides outside the gene matches: 4. CDR3 length equals 17 residues. The germline V gene has CDR1 SEHNR and CDR2 FQNEAQ (reference sequence).

The rearrangement uses TRBV4-1 and TRBJ2-1; TRBD1 matches at 9 bases. Losses at the gene ends were 1 base for V and 7 bases for J; bases not matched to a gene: 8. Germline lookup yields CDR1 MGHRA and CDR2 YSYEKL. This CDR3 has 16 residues. The CDR3 spells CASSQGGQGSDNEQFF. CDR3 coding DNA: TGCGCCAGCAGCCAAGGGGGACAGGGCTCCGATAATGAGCAGTTCTTC.

The V and J genes are TRBV30 and TRBJ1-3; D gene ambiguous. Trimming took off 2 bases at V and 1 base at J, with 6 bases between the two ends. Germline CDR1 GTSNPN, CDR2 SVGIG (reference sequence). This CDR3 region has 13 residues. The CDR3 protein is CAWSRGSGNTIYF. Written as DNA, the CDR3 is TGTGCCTGGAGTCGGGGATCTGGAAACACCATATATTTT.

V usage is TRBV27 and J usage is TRBJ2-7, with 7 positions matching TRBD1. Germline V CDR1 and CDR2: MNHEY, SMNVEV (reference sequence). Losses at the gene ends were 7 bases for V and 5 bases for J; bases not matched to a gene: 20. This CDR3 is built from 17 residues. The CDR3 nucleotides are TGTGCCAGCAACCATCTTACAGGGGCCGTCCCGATCCACGAGCAGTACTTC. It translates to CASNHLTGAVPIHEQYF.

The chain has TRBV19 and TRBJ1-2, with D hard to call. V lost 5 bases and J lost 6, with 22 bases in between. CDR3 size: 16 residues. The germline CDR1 and CDR2 sequences are LNHDA and SQIVND (reference sequence). This CDR3 is CASSVPGALLLDGYTF. The CDR3 DNA reads as TGTGCCAGTAGTGTGCCGGGTGCCCTCCTTCTAGATGGCTACACCTTC.

The genes are TRBV6-1 and TRBJ2-7; 9 bases match TRBD1. Germline lookup yields CDR1 MNHNS and CDR2 SASEGT. This CDR3 region has 14 residues. V lost 3 bases and J lost 5; bases outside the gene matches: 5. CDR3 in amino acids: CASSDPGQGHEQYF. The CDR3 coding sequence is TGTGCCAGCAGTGACCCCGGACAGGGGCACGAGCAGTACTTC.

The chain recombines TRBV6-1 with TRBJ2-3; D is perhaps TRBD2 (6 bases). V was pared by 0 bases and J by 0 bases, with 13 bases between. Germline assignment: CDR1 MNHNS and CDR2 SASEGT. The CDR3 loop spans 17 amino acids. This chain's CDR3 is CASSEAFVLASTDTQYF. The DNA for the CDR3 is TGTGCCAGCAGTGAAGCCTTTGTCCTAGCGAGCACAGATACGCAGTATTTT.

The rearrangement joins TRBV19 to TRBJ1-1; D gene unclear. The CDR3 covers 13 residues. Trimming took off 7 bases at V and 2 bases at J, with 11 bases between the two ends. Germline V CDR1 and CDR2: LNHDA, SQIVND (reference sequence). Here the CDR3 DNA reads TGTGCCAGTACACACAGAATTAACACTGAAGCTTTCTTT. Translated: CASTHRINTEAFF.

In DNA, the CDR3 is TGTGCCAGCAGCAAACGGGACAGCTACAATGAGCAGTTCTTC. This translates into CASSKRDSYNEQFF. This chain connects TRBV11-3 to TRBJ2-1, with 7 bases that match TRBD1. Germline V gene data show CDR1 as SGHNT and CDR2 as YENEEA. The V and J ends lost 5 bases and 3 bases, in that order; junction bases with no gene match: 4. The CDR3 is made up of 14 amino acids.

The chain employs TRBV12-3 or TRBV12-4 and TRBJ2-1; D perhaps matches TRBD2 (7 bases). This CDR3 has 12 amino acids. V gave up 7 bases and J gave up 12 bases, with 16 bases separating them. DNA for the CDR3: TGTGCCAGCATCCTGGGGGGGGGCCCGCAGTTCTTC. This sequence encodes CASILGGGPQFF.

The V and J genes are TRBV19 and TRBJ2-7; 9 bases match TRBD1. V trimming: 2 bases; J trimming: 3 bases; junction bases outside the gene matches: 8. The CDR3 runs to 16 residues. From germline, CDR1 is LNHDA and CDR2 SQIVND (reference sequence). In nucleotides, the CDR3 is TGTGCCAGTAGTATACCGGGACAGGGAGGAAACTACGAGCAGTACTTC. This encodes CASSIPGQGGNYEQYF.

The V gene is TRBV19, the J gene TRBJ2-3; D uncertain. Germline CDR1 and CDR2: LNHDA and SQIVND (reference sequence). The CDR3 runs to 14 residues. The V gene lost 4 bases and the J gene lost 0 bases, with 8 bases spanning the gap. CDR3 sequence: CASSSADSTDTQYF. CDR3 in DNA: TGTGCCAGTAGTAGTGCGGATAGCACAGATACGCAGTATTTT.

The V call is TRBV10-3, the J call TRBJ2-1; a possible D gene is TRBD2 (5 bases). The germline gives CDR1 ENHRY, CDR2 SYGVKD. The CDR3 is 14 amino acids. Trimming stripped 7 bases from V and 4 bases from J, with 14 bases between. The CDR3 DNA follows: TGTGCCATCAACCCGGACTGGTCTTACAATGAGCAGTTCTTC. Protein sequence: CAINPDWSYNEQFF.

V is TRBV6-6 and J is TRBJ1-2, with D maybe TRBD1 (5 bases). The CDR3 runs to 15 residues. Trimming removed 2 bases from V and 1 base from J, with 11 bases in between. Germline loops: CDR1 MNHNY, CDR2 SVGAGI (reference sequence). CDR3 amino acids: CASSYVDSLNYGYTF. The CDR3 DNA reads as TGTGCCAGCAGTTACGTAGACAGCCTTAACTATGGCTACACCTTC.

V is TRBV21-1 and J is TRBJ2-4. TRBV21-1 is designated a pseudogene. The CDR3 covers 16 residues. CDR3 bases: TGTGCCAGCAACCTACCGAAGTGGACCCCCAAAAACATTCAGTACTTC. Amino acids: CASNLPKWTPKNIQYF.

This sequence joins TRBV10-1 and TRBJ1-2, with a weak D call TRBD1 (6 bases). The germline gives CDR1 WNHNN, CDR2 SYGVQD (reference sequence). V lost 9 bases and J lost 2, with 13 bases in between. This CDR3 contains 13 residues. The CDR3 coding sequence is TGCGCCAGGGGCAGGGGCTCCAACTATGGCTACACCTTC. Its translation: CARGRGSNYGYTF.

The chain has TRBV9 and TRBJ2-2; the match to TRBD2 covers 11 bases. The V segment lost 3 bases and the J segment 3 bases; nucleotides outside the gene matches: 4. Germline CDR1 is SGDLS and CDR2 is YYNGEE. This CDR3 has 16 residues. The CDR3 sequence: CASSALAGAYTGELFF. For the CDR3, the DNA is TGTGCCAGCAGCGCACTAGCGGGAGCATACACCGGGGAGCTGTTTTTT.

This clone was seen only once. The chain is built from TRBV5-1 and TRBJ2-7, with D perhaps TRBD1 or TRBD2 (5 bases each). V was pared by 0 bases and J by 0 bases, with 7 bases between. CDR1 is SGHRS and CDR2 is YFSETQ in the germline V gene. This CDR3 region has 14 residues. CDR3 sequence (DNA): TGCGCCAGCAGCTTGGATGGGGGCTCCTACGAGCAGTACTTC. This encodes CASSLDGGSYEQYF.

J is TRBJ2-5 and V is TRBV30; 7 bases agree with TRBD1. The germline V gene encodes CDR1 GTSNPN and CDR2 SVGIG (reference sequence). The V and J ends lost 3 bases and 2 bases, in that order; junction bases with no gene match: 0. This CDR3 has 12 amino acids. The CDR3 DNA is TGTGCCTGGAGCAGGGGGCAAGAGACCCAGTACTTC. It specifies CAWSRGQETQYF.

This rearrangement joins TRBV3-1 (or the pseudogene TRBV3-2) to TRBJ2-1, with D maybe TRBD2 (6 bases). Trimming left V 4 bases short and J 3 bases short, with 10 bases between. This CDR3 comprises 14 residues. CDR1 LGHDT and CDR2 YNNKEL come from the germline V gene (reference sequence). This CDR3 reads CASSPGVIYNEQFF. The CDR3 nucleotides are TGTGCCAGCAGCCCGGGGGTGATCTACAATGAGCAGTTCTTC.

The genes are TRBV9 and TRBJ2-2, with D possibly matching TRBD1 (5 bases). The CDR3 is 14 amino acids. The germline CDR1 and CDR2 sequences are SGDLS and YYNGEE. Trimming took 3 bases from V and 0 from J, leaving 6 bases between them. CDR3 DNA sequence: TGTGCCAGCAGCGAAGGGGCGAACACCGGGGAGCTGTTTTTT. Its translation: CASSEGANTGELFF.

The chain uses TRBV6-5 and TRBJ2-3; either TRBD1 or TRBD2 may supply D (5 bases each). The CDR3 spans 15 residues. Deletions cut 4 bases from V and 3 bases from J, with 14 bases between. Looked up from germline, CDR1 is MNHEY and CDR2 is SVGAGI. The CDR3 here is CASSFFRDHTDTQYF. The CDR3 DNA is TGTGCCAGCAGTTTCTTCCGGGACCATACAGATACGCAGTATTTT.

The chain uses TRBV21-1 and TRBJ1-4. TRBV21-1 is marked as a pseudogene. This CDR3 contains 15 residues. CDR3 in DNA: TGTGCCAGCAGCCGAGGGAGAGCGGGAAATGAAAAACTGTTTTTT. This translates into CASSRGRAGNEKLFF.

V usage is TRBV3-1 (or the pseudogene TRBV3-2) and J usage is TRBJ2-1; 7 bases are a match to TRBD1. In germline, CDR1 is LGHDT, CDR2 YNNKEL (reference sequence). The CDR3 totals 15 residues. Germline trimming cut 6 bases from V and 9 bases from J; bases unmatched to any gene: 14. CDR3 residues: CASRVGSTGPGEQFF. The CDR3, as DNA: TGTGCCAGCAGGGTCGGATCGACAGGGCCGGGTGAGCAGTTCTTC.

In its sample, this clone was seen once. The chain has TRBV18 and TRBJ2-4; TRBD2 agrees at 9 bases. Germline values: CDR1 KGHSH, CDR2 LQKENI. V was clipped by 5 bases and J by 5 bases; unmatched bases: 4. This CDR3 is built from 14 residues. The DNA for the CDR3 is TGTGCCAGCTCAGAATCTAGCGGGGAAAACATTCAGTACTTC. This gives the protein CASSESSGENIQYF.